This is a list of T cell receptor beta chains from one sample in a study of T cells in Graves' hyperthyroidism and ophthalmopathy. MiXCR, run by TCRdb on the multiplex PCR reads, gives a single entry per CDR3 protein. The sample has a few hundred thousand distinct CDR3 sequences; 40% to 55% are singletons. The sequencing sample was made of peripheral blood or thyroid tissue (not recorded which). The receptors were gathered from a young woman with Graves' hyperthyroidism. Both conserved end residues are part of each CDR3. The D gene is left open where the match is weak. Some rows have no size entry. The others give once, few or many, or a class for an expanded clone.

DNA	CDR3	D	size	J	V
TGCAGTGCTAGAGGTTGGCGACAGGGGGCCACTGAAGCTTTCTTT	CSARGWRQGATEAFF	TRBD1	NA	TRBJ1-1	TRBV20-1
TGCAGCGTCAGGACAGTGAACACTGAAGCTTTCTTT	CSVRTVNTEAFF	NA	NA	TRBJ1-1	TRBV29-1
TGTGCCAGCAGCGTGGGACCCCTAAAGAGAGAGACCCAGTACTTC	CASSVGPLKRETQYF	NA	NA	TRBJ2-5	TRBV5-4
TGTGCCAGCAGCTTAGGGTCTCCGGGTCTAGCGGGCGGGCGTACCGGGGAGCTGTTTTTT	CASSLGSPGLAGGRTGELFF	TRBD2	NA	TRBJ2-2	TRBV7-2
TGTGCCAGCAGTTCTCAGGCGTTGAACACTGAAGCTTTCTTT	CASSSQALNTEAFF	NA	many	TRBJ1-1	TRBV6-5
TGTGCCAGTAGTGGCCGGGACCAGAGAGGGGGGGGCCGCTACTACGAGCAGTACTTC	CASSGRDQRGGGRYYEQYF	NA	few	TRBJ2-7	TRBV19
TGTGCCAGCAGCATCACACAGGGGCAGCCCCAGCATTTT	CASSITQGQPQHF	TRBD1	many	TRBJ1-5	TRBV7-2
TGCGCCAGCAGCGTTGTCCGGGACAGGGGCTACGAGCAGTACTTC	CASSVVRDRGYEQYF	TRBD1	NA	TRBJ2-7	TRBV10-1
TGTGCCAGCAGTGAATCGGCAGGGAGGGAGACCCAGTACTTC	CASSESAGRETQYF	NA	many	TRBJ2-5	TRBV2
TGTGCCAGCAGCATCACCACCAGGGGTCACGAGCAGTACTTC	CASSITTRGHEQYF	NA	many	TRBJ2-7	TRBV7-9
TGTGCCAGTAGCCTGGGACAGGTGGATGAAAAACTGTTTTTT	CASSLGQVDEKLFF	TRBD1	NA	TRBJ1-4	TRBV19
TGTGCCAGCAGTCCGAGGACAGGGTCTAACGAGCAGTACTTC	CASSPRTGSNEQYF	TRBD1	many	TRBJ2-7	TRBV12-3/TRBV12-4
TGTGCCAGCAGCCCGGGACAGTTTAATTCACCCCTCCACTTT	CASSPGQFNSPLHF	TRBD1	many	TRBJ1-6	TRBV7-9
TGCAGTGCGGCAGTTCCCAATCAGCCCCAGCATTTT	CSAAVPNQPQHF	NA	many	TRBJ1-5	TRBV20-1
TGTGCCAGCAGCAAACAGGGGGAGGACTATGGCTACACCTTC	CASSKQGEDYGYTF	TRBD1	many	TRBJ1-2	TRBV12-3/TRBV12-4
TGTGCCATCACTGGGGAGAGGGGCTCTGGGGCCAACGTCCTGACTTTC	CAITGERGSGANVLTF	NA	NA	TRBJ2-6	TRBV10-3
TGCGCCAGCAGCTCCAGACCAGGGGCCGGCGGGCCCCAGCATTTT	CASSSRPGAGGPQHF	NA	NA	TRBJ1-5	TRBV4-1
TGTGCCAGCAGTTCCCTCGGGGGGGAGGGCTACACCTTC	CASSSLGGEGYTF	NA	once	TRBJ1-2	TRBV7-2
TGTGCCTGGGCACAATTCACGGACACCGAGCAGTACTTC	CAWAQFTDTEQYF	NA	NA	TRBJ2-7	TRBV30
TGTGCCAGCAGCGTAGGAGGACTAGCTCCCGAGCAGTACTTC	CASSVGGLAPEQYF	TRBD2	many	TRBJ2-7	TRBV9
TGCAGTGCCCCAACTAGAGCCGGGGAGCTGTTTTTT	CSAPTRAGELFF	NA	many	TRBJ2-2	TRBV20-1
TGCAGTGCTACCTCTACGGGGATCGAGACCCAGTACTTC	CSATSTGIETQYF	NA	many	TRBJ2-5	TRBV20-1
TGTGCCAGTATAAGGAGGGCGGACACTGAAGCTTTCTTT	CASIRRADTEAFF	NA	many	TRBJ1-1	TRBV19
TGCAGCGTTAGACAGGGGGACTCCTACGAGCAGTACTTC	CSVRQGDSYEQYF	TRBD1	few	TRBJ2-7	TRBV29-1
TGTGCCAGCAGCCCCCTTGCAGCGGGAGTGGAAGAGCAGTACTTC	CASSPLAAGVEEQYF	TRBD2	many	TRBJ2-7	TRBV7-2
TGCAGCGTTGTAGGAGCGGCGGGCTCCTACGAGCAGTACTTC	CSVVGAAGSYEQYF	NA	many	TRBJ2-7	TRBV29-1
TGTGCCAGCAGCTTAGCTTCGGGGGATGGCTACACCTTC	CASSLASGDGYTF	NA	NA	TRBJ1-2	TRBV7-9
TGTGCCAGCAGATCACAAGCTAATCAGCCCCAGCATTTT	CASRSQANQPQHF	NA	NA	TRBJ1-5	TRBV6-5
TGTGCCACCAGCAGAGCCGGCAGGGGAGGTTCACCCCTCCACTTT	CATSRAGRGGSPLHF	NA	NA	TRBJ1-6	TRBV15
TGTGCCAGCAGCCTACCAAGAGGGACCCAGTACTTC	CASSLPRGTQYF	NA	many	TRBJ2-5	TRBV27
TGTGCCAGCACCGGGACAGGGATTGGAGAAAGACTGTTTTTT	CASTGTGIGERLFF	TRBD1	NA	TRBJ1-4	TRBV6-1
TGTGCCAGCAGTGCTAAAGCTATAGTCAGGAAAACCTACGAGCAGTACTTC	CASSAKAIVRKTYEQYF	NA	once	TRBJ2-7	TRBV25-1
TGTGCCAGCAGCCGAAATCGAACAGGGGGTCAGTGCGAGCAGTACTTC	CASSRNRTGGQCEQYF	TRBD1	many	TRBJ2-7	TRBV7-3
TGTGCCAGCACCCTCGCGGAGGGAGATACGCAGTATTTT	CASTLAEGDTQYF	NA	many	TRBJ2-3	TRBV4-2